This is a list of T cell receptor beta chains from one sample in a study of blood T cell repertoires in COVID-19. Repertoires were generated with immunoSEQ multiplex PCR, while TCRdb's copy carries only in-frame clones and drops some. The sample includes some 320,000 clones, around 87% seen only once; the top ten take approximately 5.3%. Sequencing input: PBMCs or T cells enriched from blood (not recorded which). The receptor set was obtained from a woman between 25 and 40 years old who had recovered from COVID-19. Each CDR3 is given with its conserved first and last residue. Each record gives: CDR3 length, V gene, clone size, J gene, D gene, CDR3 protein, CDR3 DNA. A D gene is named only where the DNA matches it firmly. Expanded clones are given a class, and other clones once, few, many or no size at all.

CDR3 length: 14; V gene: TRBV6-5; clone size: NA; J gene: TRBJ2-7; D gene: NA; CDR3 protein: CASGRSADIPEQYF; CDR3 DNA: TGTGCCAGCGGGAGGAGCGCGGACATACCCGAGCAGTACTTC
CDR3 length: 17; V gene: TRBV3-1/TRBV3-2; clone size: NA; J gene: TRBJ1-2; D gene: TRBD1; CDR3 protein: CASSQIGTGAFSGGYTF; CDR3 DNA: TGTGCCAGCAGCCAGATCGGGACAGGGGCTTTCTCGGGGGGCTACACCTTC
CDR3 length: 16; V gene: TRBV4-1; clone size: NA; J gene: TRBJ2-7; D gene: NA; CDR3 protein: CASSPQPRDIVYEQYF; CDR3 DNA: TGCGCCAGCAGCCCGCAGCCCCGGGACATCGTCTACGAGCAGTACTTC
CDR3 length: 15; V gene: TRBV5-1; clone size: once; J gene: TRBJ2-4; D gene: TRBD2; CDR3 protein: CASSPEGLAHNIQYF; CDR3 DNA: TGCGCCAGCAGCCCTGAGGGACTAGCGCATAACATTCAGTACTTC
CDR3 length: 14; V gene: TRBV6-1; clone size: NA; J gene: TRBJ1-2; D gene: NA; CDR3 protein: CASSETGGGYGYTF; CDR3 DNA: TGTGCCAGCAGTGAGACGGGAGGGGGCTATGGCTACACCTTC
CDR3 length: 12; V gene: TRBV5-8; clone size: NA; J gene: TRBJ1-1; D gene: NA; CDR3 protein: CASSLARGEAFF; CDR3 DNA: TGTGCCAGCAGCTTGGCCAGGGGAGAAGCTTTCTTT
CDR3 length: 13; V gene: TRBV27; clone size: once; J gene: TRBJ2-7; D gene: TRBD1; CDR3 protein: CASSPTGPYEQYF; CDR3 DNA: TGTGCCAGCAGCCCGACAGGGCCCTACGAGCAGTACTTC
CDR3 length: 13; V gene: TRBV4-3; clone size: NA; J gene: TRBJ1-3; D gene: NA; CDR3 protein: CASSQLYRPPVYF; CDR3 DNA: TGCGCCAGCAGCCAACTTTACAGGCCCCCCGTATATTTT
CDR3 length: 13; V gene: TRBV9; clone size: NA; J gene: TRBJ1-3; D gene: NA; CDR3 protein: CASSVGSGNTIYF; CDR3 DNA: TGTGCCAGCAGCGTAGGTTCAGGAAACACCATATATTTT
CDR3 length: 14; V gene: TRBV5-6; clone size: NA; J gene: TRBJ2-5; D gene: NA; CDR3 protein: CASTLMGGEETQYF; CDR3 DNA: TGTGCCAGCACCCTGATGGGGGGAGAAGAGACCCAGTACTTC
CDR3 length: 14; V gene: TRBV18; clone size: NA; J gene: TRBJ2-7; D gene: TRBD1; CDR3 protein: CASSPRTGGGEQYF; CDR3 DNA: TGTGCCAGCTCACCACGGACAGGGGGCGGCGAGCAGTACTTC
CDR3 length: 13; V gene: TRBV5-4; clone size: few; J gene: TRBJ1-1; D gene: NA; CDR3 protein: CASSLSRGTEAFF; CDR3 DNA: TGTGCCAGCAGCTTGTCCAGGGGCACTGAAGCTTTCTTT
CDR3 length: 15; V gene: TRBV5-1; clone size: NA; J gene: TRBJ2-2; D gene: TRBD2; CDR3 protein: CASSPGTSWTGELFF; CDR3 DNA: TGCGCCAGCAGCCCAGGGACTAGTTGGACCGGGGAGCTGTTTTTT